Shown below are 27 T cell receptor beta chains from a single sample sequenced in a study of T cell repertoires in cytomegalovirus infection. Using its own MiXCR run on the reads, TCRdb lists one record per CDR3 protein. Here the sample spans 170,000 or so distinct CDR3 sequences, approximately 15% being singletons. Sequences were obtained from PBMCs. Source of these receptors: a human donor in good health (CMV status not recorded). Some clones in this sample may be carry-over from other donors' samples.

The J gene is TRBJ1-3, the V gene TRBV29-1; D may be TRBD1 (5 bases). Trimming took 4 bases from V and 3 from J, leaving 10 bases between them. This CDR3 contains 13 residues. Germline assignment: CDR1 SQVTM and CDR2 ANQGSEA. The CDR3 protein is CSVVVGVGNTIYF. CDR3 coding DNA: TGCAGCGTTGTTGTAGGGGTTGGAAACACCATATATTTT. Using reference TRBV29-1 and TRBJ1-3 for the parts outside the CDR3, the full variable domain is SAVISQKPSRDICQRGTSLTIQCQVDSQVTMMFWYRQQPGQSLTLIATANQGSEATYESGFVIDKFPISRPNLTFSTLTVSNMSPEDSSIYLCSVVVGVGNTIYFGEGSWLTVV.

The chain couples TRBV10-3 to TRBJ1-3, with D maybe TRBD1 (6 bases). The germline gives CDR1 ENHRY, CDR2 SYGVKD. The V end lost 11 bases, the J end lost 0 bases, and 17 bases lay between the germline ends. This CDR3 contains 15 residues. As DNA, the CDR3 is TGTGCCGTCGGATACAGGGTCCTCTCTGGAAACACCATATATTTT. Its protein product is CAVGYRVLSGNTIYF.

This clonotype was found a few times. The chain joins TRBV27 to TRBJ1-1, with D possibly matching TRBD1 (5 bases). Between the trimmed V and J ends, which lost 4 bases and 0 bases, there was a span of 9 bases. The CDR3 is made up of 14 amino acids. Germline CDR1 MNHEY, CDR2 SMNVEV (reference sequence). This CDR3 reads CASSSGPLNTEAFF. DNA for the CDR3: TGTGCCAGCAGTTCGGGACCGTTGAACACTGAAGCTTTCTTT.

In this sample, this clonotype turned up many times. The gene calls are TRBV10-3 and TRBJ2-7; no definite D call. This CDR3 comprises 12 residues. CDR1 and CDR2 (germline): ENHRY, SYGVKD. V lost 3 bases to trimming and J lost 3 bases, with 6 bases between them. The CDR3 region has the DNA TGTGCCATCAGTGACCCAGGCTACGAGCAGTACTTC. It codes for CAISDPGYEQYF.

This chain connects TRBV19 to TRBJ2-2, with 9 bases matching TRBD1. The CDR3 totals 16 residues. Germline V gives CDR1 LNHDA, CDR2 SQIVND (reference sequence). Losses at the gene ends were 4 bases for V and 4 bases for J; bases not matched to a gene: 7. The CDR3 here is CASSTSGTGTTGELFF. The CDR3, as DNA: TGTGCCAGTAGTACCTCCGGGACAGGGACCACCGGGGAGCTGTTTTTT.

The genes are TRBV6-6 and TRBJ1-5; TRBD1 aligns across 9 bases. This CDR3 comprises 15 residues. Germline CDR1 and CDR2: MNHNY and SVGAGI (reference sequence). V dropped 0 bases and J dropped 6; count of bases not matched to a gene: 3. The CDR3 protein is CASSYSGQGGQPQHF. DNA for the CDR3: TGTGCCAGCAGTTACTCGGGACAGGGTGGTCAGCCCCAGCATTTT.

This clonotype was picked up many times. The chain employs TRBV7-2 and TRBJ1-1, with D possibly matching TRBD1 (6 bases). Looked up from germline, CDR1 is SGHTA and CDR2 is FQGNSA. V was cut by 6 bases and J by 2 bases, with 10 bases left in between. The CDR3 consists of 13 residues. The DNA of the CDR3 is TGTGCCAGCAGAGAACAGGGTAACACTGAAGCTTTCTTT. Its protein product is CASREQGNTEAFF.

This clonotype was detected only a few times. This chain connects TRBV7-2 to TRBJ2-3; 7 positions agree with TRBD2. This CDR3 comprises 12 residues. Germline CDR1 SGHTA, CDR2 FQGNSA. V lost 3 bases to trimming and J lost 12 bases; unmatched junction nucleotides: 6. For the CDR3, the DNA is TGTGCCAGCAGCTTCTGGGCGGGAGCACAGTATTTT. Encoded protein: CASSFWAGAQYF.

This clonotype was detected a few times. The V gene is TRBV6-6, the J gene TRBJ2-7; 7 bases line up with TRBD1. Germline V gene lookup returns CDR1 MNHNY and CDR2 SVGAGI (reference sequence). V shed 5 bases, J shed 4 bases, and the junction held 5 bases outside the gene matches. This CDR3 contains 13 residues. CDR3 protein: CASSDGQAYEQYF. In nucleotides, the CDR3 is TGTGCCAGCAGTGATGGACAGGCTTACGAGCAGTACTTC.

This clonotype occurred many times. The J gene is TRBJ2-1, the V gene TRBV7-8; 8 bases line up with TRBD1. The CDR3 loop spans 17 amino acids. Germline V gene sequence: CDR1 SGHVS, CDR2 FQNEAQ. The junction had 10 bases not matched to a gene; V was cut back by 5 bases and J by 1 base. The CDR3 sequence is CASSLTSGGASYNEQFF. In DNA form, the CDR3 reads TGTGCCAGCAGCCTTACATCAGGGGGCGCATCCTACAATGAGCAGTTCTTC.

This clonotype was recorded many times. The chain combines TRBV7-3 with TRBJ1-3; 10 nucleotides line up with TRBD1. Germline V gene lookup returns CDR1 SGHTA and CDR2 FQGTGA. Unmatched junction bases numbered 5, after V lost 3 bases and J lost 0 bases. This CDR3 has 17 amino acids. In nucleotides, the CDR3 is TGTGCCAGCAGCTTTGGGACAGGGGCTTCCTCTGGAAACACCATATATTTT. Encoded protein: CASSFGTGASSGNTIYF. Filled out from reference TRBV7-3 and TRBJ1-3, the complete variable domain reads GAGVSQTPSNKVTEKGKYVELRCDPISGHTALYWYRQSLGQGPEFLIYFQGTGAADDSGLPNDRFFAVRPEGSVSTLKIQRTERGDSAVYLCASSFGTGASSGNTIYFGEGSWLTVV.

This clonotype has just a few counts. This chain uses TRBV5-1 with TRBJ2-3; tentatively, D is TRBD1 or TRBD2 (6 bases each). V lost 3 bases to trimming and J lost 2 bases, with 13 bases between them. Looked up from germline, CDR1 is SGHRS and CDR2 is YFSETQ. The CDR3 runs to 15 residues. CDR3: CASSSRDTHTDTQYF. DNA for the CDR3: TGCGCCAGCAGCTCGCGGGACACCCACACAGATACGCAGTATTTT.

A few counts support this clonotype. The CDR3 is CASTRSGRGSSYEQYF. In nucleotides, the CDR3 is TGTGCCAGCACCCGCAGTGGGAGGGGCAGCTCCTACGAGCAGTACTTC. This sequence joins TRBV28 and TRBJ2-7, with 7 bases matching TRBD2. J was trimmed by 0 bases and V by 7 bases; bases with no gene match: 12. The CDR3 consists of 16 residues. Germline CDR1 MDHEN, CDR2 SYDVKM.

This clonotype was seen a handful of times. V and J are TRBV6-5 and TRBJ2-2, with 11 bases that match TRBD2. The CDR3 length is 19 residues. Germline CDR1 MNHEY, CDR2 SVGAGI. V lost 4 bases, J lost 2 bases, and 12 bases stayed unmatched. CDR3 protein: CASSLSRLGLAVNTGELFF. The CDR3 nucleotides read TGTGCCAGCAGTTTATCCCGGTTGGGACTAGCGGTTAACACCGGGGAGCTGTTTTTT.

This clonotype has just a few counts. The CDR3 reads CASRDRGRSDTIYF. The CDR3 DNA reads TGTGCCAGTCGTGACAGGGGGAGGTCAGACACCATATATTTT. The V and J genes are TRBV6-8 and TRBJ1-3; 9 nucleotides match TRBD1. Germline loops: CDR1 MNHGY, CDR2 SAAAGT. There are 14 residues in the CDR3. Germline trimming cut 9 bases from V and 8 bases from J; bases unmatched to any gene: 11.

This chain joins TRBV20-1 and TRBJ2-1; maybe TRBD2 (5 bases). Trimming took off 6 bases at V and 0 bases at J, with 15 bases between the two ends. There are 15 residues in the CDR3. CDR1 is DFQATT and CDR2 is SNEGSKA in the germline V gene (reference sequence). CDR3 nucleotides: TGCAGTGCCCCCTCGGTGGGGAGCTCCTACAATGAGCAGTTCTTC. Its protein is CSAPSVGSSYNEQFF.

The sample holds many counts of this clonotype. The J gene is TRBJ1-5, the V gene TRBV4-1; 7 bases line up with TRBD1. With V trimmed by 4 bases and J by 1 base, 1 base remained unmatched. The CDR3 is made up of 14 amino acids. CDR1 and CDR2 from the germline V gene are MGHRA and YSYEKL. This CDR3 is CASSPGGSNQPQHF. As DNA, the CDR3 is TGCGCCAGCAGCCCAGGGGGGAGCAATCAGCCCCAGCATTTT.

The CDR3 reads CASSPAGQPYNEQFF. The CDR3 DNA sequence: TGTGCCAGCTCACCAGCGGGACAACCCTACAATGAGCAGTTCTTC. The chain is built from TRBV18 and TRBJ2-1; D possibly matches TRBD1 or TRBD2 (6 bases each). V was pared by 2 bases and J by 2 bases, with 10 bases between. Per germline, CDR1 KGHSH and CDR2 LQKENI. The CDR3 is 15 amino acids. The variable domain in full, with the rest retrieved from reference TRBV18 and TRBJ2-1, is NAGVMQNPRHLVRRRGQEARLRCSPMKGHSHVYWYRQLPEEGLKFMVYLQKENIIDESGMPKERFSAEFPKEGPSILRIQQVVRGDSAAYFCASSPAGQPYNEQFFGPGTRLTVL.

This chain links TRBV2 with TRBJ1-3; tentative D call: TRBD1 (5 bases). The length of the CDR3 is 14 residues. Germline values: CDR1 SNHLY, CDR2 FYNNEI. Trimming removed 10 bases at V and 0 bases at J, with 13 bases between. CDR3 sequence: CAILGRSSGNTIYF. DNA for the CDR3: TGTGCCATCTTGGGGCGCAGCTCTGGAAACACCATATATTTT.

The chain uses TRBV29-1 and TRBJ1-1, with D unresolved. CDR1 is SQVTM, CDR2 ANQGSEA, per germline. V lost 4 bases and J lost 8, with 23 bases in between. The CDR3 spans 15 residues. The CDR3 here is CSVAGVSGTIREAFF. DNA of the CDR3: TGCAGCGTTGCCGGGGTATCGGGAACTATAAGAGAAGCTTTCTTT. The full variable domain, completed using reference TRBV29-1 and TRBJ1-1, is SAVISQKPSRDICQRGTSLTIQCQVDSQVTMMFWYRQQPGQSLTLIATANQGSEATYESGFVIDKFPISRPNLTFSTLTVSNMSPEDSSIYLCSVAGVSGTIREAFFGQGTRLTVV.

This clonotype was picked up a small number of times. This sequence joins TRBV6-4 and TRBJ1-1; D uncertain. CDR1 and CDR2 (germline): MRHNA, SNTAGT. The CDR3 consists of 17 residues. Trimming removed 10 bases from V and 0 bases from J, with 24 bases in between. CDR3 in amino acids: CATRPDRAETLNTEAFF. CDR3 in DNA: TGTGCCACCAGACCGGATCGTGCAGAGACATTGAACACTGAAGCTTTCTTT.

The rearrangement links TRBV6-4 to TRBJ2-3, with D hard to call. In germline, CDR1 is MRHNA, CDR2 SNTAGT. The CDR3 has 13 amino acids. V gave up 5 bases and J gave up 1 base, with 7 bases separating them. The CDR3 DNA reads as TGTGCCAGCAGTCCGGAGCGCACAGATACGCAGTATTTT. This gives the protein CASSPERTDTQYF.

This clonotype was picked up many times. Here the CDR3 DNA reads TGTGCCAGCAGCTCAGGAGCGGGGGGAAGCACAGATACGCAGTATTTT. It yields the protein CASSSGAGGSTDTQYF. The chain uses TRBV11-2 and TRBJ2-3, with 9 bases matching TRBD2. There are 16 residues in the CDR3. Germline trimming cut 4 bases from V and 0 bases from J; bases unmatched to any gene: 5. Germline V gene lookup returns CDR1 SGHAT and CDR2 FQNNGV.

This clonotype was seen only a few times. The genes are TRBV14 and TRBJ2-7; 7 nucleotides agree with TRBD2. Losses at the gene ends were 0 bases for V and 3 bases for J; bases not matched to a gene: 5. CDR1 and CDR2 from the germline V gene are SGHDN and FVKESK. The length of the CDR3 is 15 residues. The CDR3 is CASSQDGGRVYEQYF. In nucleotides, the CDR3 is TGTGCCAGCAGCCAAGATGGTGGGAGGGTCTACGAGCAGTACTTC.

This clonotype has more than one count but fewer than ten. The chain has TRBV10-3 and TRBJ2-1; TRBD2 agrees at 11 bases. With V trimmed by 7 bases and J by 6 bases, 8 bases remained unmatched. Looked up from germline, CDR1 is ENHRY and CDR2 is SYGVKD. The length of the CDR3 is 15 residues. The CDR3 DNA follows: TGTGCCATCACCCCTAGCGGGGGGCCTTCCAATGAGCAGTTCTTC. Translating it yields CAITPSGGPSNEQFF.

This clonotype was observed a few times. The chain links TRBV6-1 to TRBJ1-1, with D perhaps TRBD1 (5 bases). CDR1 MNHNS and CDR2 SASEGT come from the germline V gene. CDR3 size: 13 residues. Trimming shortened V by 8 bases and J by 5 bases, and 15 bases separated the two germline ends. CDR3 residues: CASQYEGRTEAFF. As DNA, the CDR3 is TGTGCCAGCCAGTACGAGGGGCGGACTGAAGCTTTCTTT.

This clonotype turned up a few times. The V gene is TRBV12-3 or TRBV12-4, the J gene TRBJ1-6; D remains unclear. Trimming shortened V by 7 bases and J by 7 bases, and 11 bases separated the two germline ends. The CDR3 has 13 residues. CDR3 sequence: CASTPRENSPLHF. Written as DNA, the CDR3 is TGTGCCAGCACTCCAAGGGAAAATTCACCCCTCCACTTT.